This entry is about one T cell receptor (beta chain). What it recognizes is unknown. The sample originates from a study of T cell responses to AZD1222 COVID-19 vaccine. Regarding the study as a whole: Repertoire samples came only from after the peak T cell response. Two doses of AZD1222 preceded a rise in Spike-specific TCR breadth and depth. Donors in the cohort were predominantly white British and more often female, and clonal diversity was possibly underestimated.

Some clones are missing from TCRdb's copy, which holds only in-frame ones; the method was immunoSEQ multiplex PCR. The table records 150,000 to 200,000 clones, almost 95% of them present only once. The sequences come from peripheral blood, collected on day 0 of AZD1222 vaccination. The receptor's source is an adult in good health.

This CDR3 reads CASSEAATSFSGNTIYF. The CDR3 region has the DNA TGTGCCAGCAGTGAAGCGGCTACATCGTTCTCTGGAAACACCATATATTTT. The chain joins TRBV6-1 to TRBJ1-3; D ambiguous. Trimming left V 0 bases short and J 0 bases short, with 12 bases between. The CDR3 runs to 17 residues. Germline CDR1 MNHNS, CDR2 SASEGT.